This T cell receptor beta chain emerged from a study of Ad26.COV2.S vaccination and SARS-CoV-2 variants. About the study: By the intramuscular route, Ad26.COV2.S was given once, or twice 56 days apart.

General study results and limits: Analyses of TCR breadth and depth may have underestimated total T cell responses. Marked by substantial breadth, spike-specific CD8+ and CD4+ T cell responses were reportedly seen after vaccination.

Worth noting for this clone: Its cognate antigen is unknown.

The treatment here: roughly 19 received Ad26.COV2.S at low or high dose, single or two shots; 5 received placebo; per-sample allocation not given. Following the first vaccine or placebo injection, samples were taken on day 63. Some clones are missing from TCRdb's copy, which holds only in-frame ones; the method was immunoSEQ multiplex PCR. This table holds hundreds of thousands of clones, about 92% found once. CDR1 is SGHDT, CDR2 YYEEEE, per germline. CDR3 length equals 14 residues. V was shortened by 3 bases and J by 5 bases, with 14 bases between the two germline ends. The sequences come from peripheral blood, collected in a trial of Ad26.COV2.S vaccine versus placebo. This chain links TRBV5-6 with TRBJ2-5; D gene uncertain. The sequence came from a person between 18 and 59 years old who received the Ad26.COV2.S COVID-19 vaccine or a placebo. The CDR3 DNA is TGTGCCAGCAGCTATTCCCCCAGTCCTGAGACCCAGTACTTC. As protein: CASSYSPSPETQYF.